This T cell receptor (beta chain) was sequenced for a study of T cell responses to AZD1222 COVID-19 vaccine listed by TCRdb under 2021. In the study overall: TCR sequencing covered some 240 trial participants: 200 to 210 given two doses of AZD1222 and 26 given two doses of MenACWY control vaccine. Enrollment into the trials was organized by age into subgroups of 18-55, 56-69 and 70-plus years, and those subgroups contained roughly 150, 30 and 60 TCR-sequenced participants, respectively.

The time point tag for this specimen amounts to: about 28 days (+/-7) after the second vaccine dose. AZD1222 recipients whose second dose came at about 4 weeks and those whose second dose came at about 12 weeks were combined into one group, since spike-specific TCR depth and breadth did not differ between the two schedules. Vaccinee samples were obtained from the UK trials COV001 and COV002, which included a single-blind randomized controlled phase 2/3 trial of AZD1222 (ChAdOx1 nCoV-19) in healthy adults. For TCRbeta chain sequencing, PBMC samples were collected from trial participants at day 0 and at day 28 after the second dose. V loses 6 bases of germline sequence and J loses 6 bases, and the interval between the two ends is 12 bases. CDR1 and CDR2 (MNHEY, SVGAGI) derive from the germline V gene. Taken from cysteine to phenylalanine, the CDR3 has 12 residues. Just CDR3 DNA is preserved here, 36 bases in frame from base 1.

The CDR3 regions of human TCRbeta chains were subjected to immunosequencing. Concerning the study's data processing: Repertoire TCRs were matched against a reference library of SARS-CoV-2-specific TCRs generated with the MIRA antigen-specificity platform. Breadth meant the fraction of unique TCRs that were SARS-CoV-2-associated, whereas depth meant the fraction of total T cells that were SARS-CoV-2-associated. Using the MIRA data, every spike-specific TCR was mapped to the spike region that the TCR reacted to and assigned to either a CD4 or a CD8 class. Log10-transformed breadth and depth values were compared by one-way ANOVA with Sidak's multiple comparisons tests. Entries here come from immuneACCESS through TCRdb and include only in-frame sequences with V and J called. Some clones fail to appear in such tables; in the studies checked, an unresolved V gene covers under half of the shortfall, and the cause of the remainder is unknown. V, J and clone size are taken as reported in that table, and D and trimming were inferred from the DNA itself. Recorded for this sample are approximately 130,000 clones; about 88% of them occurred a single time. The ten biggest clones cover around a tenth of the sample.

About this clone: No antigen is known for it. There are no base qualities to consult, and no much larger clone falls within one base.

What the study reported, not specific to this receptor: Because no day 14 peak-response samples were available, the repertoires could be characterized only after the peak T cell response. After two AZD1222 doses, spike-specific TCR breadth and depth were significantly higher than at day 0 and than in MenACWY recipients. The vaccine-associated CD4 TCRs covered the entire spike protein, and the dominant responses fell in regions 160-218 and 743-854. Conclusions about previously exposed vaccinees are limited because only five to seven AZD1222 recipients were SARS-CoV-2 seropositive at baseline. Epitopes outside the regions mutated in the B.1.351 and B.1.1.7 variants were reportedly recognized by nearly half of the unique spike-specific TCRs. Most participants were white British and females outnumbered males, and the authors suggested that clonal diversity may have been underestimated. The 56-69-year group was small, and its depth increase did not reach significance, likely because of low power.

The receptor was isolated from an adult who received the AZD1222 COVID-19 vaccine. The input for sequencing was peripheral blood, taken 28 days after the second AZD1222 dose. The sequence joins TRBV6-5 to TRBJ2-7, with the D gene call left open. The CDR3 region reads CASRPTTGEQYF. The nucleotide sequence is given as TGTGCCAGCAGGCCAACTACCGGCGAGCAGTACTTC.